This T cell receptor beta chain was identified during a study of CD8+CD57+ T cells in acquired aplastic anemia. Trimming cost V 6 bases and J 14 bases, with 14 bases left between them. CDR3 length: 12 residues. Germline V CDR1 and CDR2: SNHLY, FYNNEI. Sequencing involved patients with CD8+CD57+ cell expansion previously shown by flow cytometry. The study profiled TCR beta VDJ and CDR3 using genomic DNA as template. TCRdb fed the reads into MiXCR, producing one record per CDR3 protein. The sample carries under 350,000 distinct CDR3 sequences, 56% recorded once. This clonotype was found many times. The clonotype originates from a human donor with aplastic anemia. The chain employs TRBV2 and TRBJ1-6, with D possibly matching TRBD1 (5 bases). The sample was sorted CD4+, CD8+, or CD8+CD57+ T cells (not recorded which) from PBMCs. As DNA, the CDR3 is TGTGCCAGCAGCTCCCAGGGTTGGTCCCTCCACTTT. As protein: CASSSQGWSLHF. The full variable domain, its missing parts supplied by reference TRBV2 and TRBJ1-6, is EPEVTQTPSHQVTQMGQEVILRCVPISNHLYFYWYRQILGQKVEFLVSFYNNEISEKSEIFDDQFSVERPDGSNFTLKIRSTKLEDSAMYFCASSSQGWSLHFGNGTRLTVT.